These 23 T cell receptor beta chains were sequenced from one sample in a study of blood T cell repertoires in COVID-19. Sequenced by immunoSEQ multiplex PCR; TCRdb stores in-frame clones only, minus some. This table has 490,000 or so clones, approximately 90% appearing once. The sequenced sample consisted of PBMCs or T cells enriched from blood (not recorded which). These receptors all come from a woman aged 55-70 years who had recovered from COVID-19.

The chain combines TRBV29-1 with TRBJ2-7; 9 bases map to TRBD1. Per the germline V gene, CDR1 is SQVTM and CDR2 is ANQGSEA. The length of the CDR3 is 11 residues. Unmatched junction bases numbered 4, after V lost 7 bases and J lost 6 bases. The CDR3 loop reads CSAWTGAEQYF. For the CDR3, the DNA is TGCAGCGCTTGGACAGGGGCCGAGCAGTACTTC.

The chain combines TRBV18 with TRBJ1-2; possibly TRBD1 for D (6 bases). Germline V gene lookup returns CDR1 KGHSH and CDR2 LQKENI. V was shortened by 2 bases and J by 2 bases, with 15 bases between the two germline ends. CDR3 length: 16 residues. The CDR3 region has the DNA TGTGCCAGCTCACCATCGACAGGACCGTTGAACTATGGCTACACCTTC. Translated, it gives CASSPSTGPLNYGYTF.

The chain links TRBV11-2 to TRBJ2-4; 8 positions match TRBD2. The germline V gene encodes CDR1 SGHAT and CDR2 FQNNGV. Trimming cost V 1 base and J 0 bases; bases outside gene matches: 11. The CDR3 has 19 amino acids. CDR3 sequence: CASSLAGGGRALAKNIQYF. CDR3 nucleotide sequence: TGTGCCAGCAGCTTAGCGGGGGGGGGCCGAGCCTTAGCCAAAAACATTCAGTACTTC.

The DNA of the CDR3 is TGTGCCAGTAGTGACCCCTTTTCGAGGGTGGGTGGCTACACCTTC. Encoded protein: CASSDPFSRVGGYTF. The gene calls are TRBV19 and TRBJ1-2; D gene ambiguous. The CDR3 runs to 15 residues. The V end lost 5 bases, the J end lost 7 bases, and 20 bases lay between the germline ends. The germline CDR1 and CDR2 sequences are LNHDA and SQIVND (reference sequence).

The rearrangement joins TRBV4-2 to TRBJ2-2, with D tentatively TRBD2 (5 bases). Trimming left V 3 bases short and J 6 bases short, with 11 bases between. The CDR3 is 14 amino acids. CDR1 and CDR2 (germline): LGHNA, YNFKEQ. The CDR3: CASSQEDSAGELFF. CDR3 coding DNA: TGTGCCAGCAGCCAGGAGGACTCCGCCGGGGAGCTGTTTTTT.

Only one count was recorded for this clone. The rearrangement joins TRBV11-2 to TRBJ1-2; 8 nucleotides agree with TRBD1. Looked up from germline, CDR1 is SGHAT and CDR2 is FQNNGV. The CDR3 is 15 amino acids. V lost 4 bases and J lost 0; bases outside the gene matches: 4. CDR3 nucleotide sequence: TGTGCCAGCAGCTCCCACAGGGGGGCTAACTATGGCTACACCTTC. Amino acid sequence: CASSSHRGANYGYTF.

The CDR3 bases are TGTGCCAGTAGTAGGGGACAGTATGGCTACACCTTC. As protein: CASSRGQYGYTF. The chain has TRBV19 and TRBJ1-2; 7 bases fit TRBD1. CDR3 length: 12 residues. The junction had 1 base not matched to a gene; V was cut back by 4 bases and J by 5 bases. CDR1 and CDR2 (germline): LNHDA, SQIVND (reference sequence).

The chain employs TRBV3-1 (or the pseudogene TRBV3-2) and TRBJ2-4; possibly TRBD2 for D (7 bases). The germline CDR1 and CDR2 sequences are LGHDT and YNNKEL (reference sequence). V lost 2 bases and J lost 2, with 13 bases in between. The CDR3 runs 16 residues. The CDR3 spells CASSQRGGVSKNIQYF. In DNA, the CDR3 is TGTGCCAGCAGCCAAAGGGGGGGCGTCTCCAAAAACATTCAGTACTTC.

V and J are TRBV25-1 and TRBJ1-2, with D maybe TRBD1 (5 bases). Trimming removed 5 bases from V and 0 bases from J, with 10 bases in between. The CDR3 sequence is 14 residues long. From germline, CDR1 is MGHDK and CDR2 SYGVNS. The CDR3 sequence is CASSHRQSNYGYTF. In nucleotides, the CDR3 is TGTGCCAGCAGTCACAGACAGTCTAACTATGGCTACACCTTC.

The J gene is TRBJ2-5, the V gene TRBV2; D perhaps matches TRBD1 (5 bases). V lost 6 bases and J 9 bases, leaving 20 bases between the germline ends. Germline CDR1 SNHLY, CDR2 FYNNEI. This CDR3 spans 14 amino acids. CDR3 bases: TGTGCCAGCAGCCCCCTTGTAACTGGGGCGGCCCAGTACTTC. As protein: CASSPLVTGAAQYF.

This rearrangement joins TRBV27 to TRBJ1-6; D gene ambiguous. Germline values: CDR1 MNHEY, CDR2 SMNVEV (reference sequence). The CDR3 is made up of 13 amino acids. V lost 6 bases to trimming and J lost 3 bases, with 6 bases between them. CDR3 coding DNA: TGTGCCAGCAGCTCTAACTATAATTCACCCCTCCACTTT. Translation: CASSSNYNSPLHF.

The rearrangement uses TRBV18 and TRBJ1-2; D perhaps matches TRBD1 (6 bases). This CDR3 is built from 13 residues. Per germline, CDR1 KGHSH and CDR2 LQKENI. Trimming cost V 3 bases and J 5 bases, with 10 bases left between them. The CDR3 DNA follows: TGTGCCAGCTCACCTACGGACAGTTATGGCTACACCTTC. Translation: CASSPTDSYGYTF. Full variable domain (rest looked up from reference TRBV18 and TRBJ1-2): NAGVMQNPRHLVRRRGQEARLRCSPMKGHSHVYWYRQLPEEGLKFMVYLQKENIIDESGMPKERFSAEFPKEGPSILRIQQVVRGDSAAYFCASSPTDSYGYTFGSGTRLTVV.

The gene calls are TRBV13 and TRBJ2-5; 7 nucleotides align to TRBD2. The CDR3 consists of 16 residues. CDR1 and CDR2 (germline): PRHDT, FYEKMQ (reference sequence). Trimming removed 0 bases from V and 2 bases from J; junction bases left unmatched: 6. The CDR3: CASSLGGLRGQETQYF. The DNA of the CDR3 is TGTGCCAGCAGCTTAGGGGGTCTGCGGGGGCAAGAGACCCAGTACTTC.

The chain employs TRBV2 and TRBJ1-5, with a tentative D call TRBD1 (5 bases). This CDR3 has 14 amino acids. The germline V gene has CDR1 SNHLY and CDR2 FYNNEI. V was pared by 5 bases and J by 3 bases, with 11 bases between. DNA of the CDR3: TGTGCCAGCAGTCTAAGGGGCGTCAATCAGCCCCAGCATTTT. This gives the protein CASSLRGVNQPQHF. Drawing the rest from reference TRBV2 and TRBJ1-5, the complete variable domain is EPEVTQTPSHQVTQMGQEVILRCVPISNHLYFYWYRQILGQKVEFLVSFYNNEISEKSEIFDDQFSVERPDGSNFTLKIRSTKLEDSAMYFCASSLRGVNQPQHFGDGTRLSIL.

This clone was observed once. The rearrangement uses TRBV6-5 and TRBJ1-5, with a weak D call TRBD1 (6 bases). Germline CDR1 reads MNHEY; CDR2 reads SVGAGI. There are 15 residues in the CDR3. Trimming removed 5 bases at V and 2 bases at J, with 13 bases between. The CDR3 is CASSPGQNGNQPQHF. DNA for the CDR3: TGTGCCAGCAGTCCAGGACAGAACGGCAATCAGCCCCAGCATTTT.

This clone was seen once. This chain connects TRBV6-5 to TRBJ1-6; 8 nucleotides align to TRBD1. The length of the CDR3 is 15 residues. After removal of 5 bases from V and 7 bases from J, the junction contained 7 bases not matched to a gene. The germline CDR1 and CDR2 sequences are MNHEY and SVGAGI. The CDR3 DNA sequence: TGTGCCAGCAGTCCCGGACAGGGTGCCAATTCACCCCTCCACTTT. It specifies CASSPGQGANSPLHF.

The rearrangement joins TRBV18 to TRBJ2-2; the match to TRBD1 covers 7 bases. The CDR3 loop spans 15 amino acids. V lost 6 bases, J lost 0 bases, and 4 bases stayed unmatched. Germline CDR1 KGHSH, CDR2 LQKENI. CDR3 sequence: CASSRGLPNTGELFF. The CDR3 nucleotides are TGTGCCAGCTCGAGGGGGCTACCGAACACCGGGGAGCTGTTTTTT.

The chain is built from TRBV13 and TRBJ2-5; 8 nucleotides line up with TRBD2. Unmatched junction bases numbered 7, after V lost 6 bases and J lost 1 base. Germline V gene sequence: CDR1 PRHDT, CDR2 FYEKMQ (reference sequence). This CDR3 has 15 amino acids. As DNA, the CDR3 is TGTGCCAGCAGTTCGCGGGGGGCCGTCCAAGAGACCCAGTACTTC. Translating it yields CASSSRGAVQETQYF.

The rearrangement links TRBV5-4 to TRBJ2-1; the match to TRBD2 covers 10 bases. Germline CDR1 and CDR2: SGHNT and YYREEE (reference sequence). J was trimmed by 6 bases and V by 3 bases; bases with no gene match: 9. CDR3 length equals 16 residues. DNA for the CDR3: TGTGCCAGCAGCTCCGTCAGCGGGGGGGCCGGCAATGAGCAGTTCTTC. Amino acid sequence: CASSSVSGGAGNEQFF.

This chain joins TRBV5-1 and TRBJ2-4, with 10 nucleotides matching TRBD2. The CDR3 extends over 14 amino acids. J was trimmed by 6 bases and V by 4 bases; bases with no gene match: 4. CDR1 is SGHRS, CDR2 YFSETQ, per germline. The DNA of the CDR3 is TGCGCCAGCAGCGAGGGACTAGCGACAAACATTCAGTACTTC. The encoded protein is CASSEGLATNIQYF.

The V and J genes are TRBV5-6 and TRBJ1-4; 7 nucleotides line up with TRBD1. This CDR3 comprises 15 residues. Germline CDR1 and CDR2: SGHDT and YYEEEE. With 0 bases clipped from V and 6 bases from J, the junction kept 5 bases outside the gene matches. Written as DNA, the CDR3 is TGTGCCAGCAGCTTGGAGACAGGGAAAGATGAAAAACTGTTTTTT. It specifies CASSLETGKDEKLFF. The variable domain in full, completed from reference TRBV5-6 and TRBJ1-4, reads DAGVTQSPTHLIKTRGQQVTLRCSPKSGHDTVSWYQQALGQGPQFIFQYYEEEERQRGNFPDRFSGHQFPNYSSELNVNALLLGDSALYLCASSLETGKDEKLFFGSGTQLSVL.

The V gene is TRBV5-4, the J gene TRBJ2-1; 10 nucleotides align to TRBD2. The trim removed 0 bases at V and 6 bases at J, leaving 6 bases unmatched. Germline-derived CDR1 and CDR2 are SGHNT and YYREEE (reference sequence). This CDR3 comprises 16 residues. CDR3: CASSLGRSGGANEQFF. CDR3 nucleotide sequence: TGTGCCAGCAGCTTGGGCCGCAGCGGGGGGGCCAATGAGCAGTTCTTC.

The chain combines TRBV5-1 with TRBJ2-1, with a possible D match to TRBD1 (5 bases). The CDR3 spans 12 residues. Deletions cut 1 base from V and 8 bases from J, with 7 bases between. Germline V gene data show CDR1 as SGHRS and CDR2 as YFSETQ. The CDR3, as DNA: TGCGCCAGCAGCTTGCAGGGCCATGAGCAGTTCTTC. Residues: CASSLQGHEQFF.